The next 26 T cell receptor beta chains were all read from a single sample in a study of Graves' ophthalmopathy and Graves' hyperthyroidism listed by TCRdb under 2018. The listed sequencing device is Illumina HiSeq 2000. For repertoire sequencing, TCR beta CDR3 regions were amplified from RNA transcripts. The first round of RT-PCR was done with HTBI primers and the Qiagen OneStep RT-PCR kit, and was followed by a second round of multiplex PCR, then size selection and purification. TCRdb passed the public sequencing reads through fastp at Q25 and MiXCR, retaining productive beta sequences. Rows merge per CDR3 protein into single entries with the most common DNA and genes. This sample is represented by about 740,000 distinct CDR3 sequences; 35% to 50% of them were singletons. The ten largest clones represent about 40% of the sample. Sequencing was carried out using peripheral blood. Receptors were obtained from an adult man with Graves' ophthalmopathy.

The chain uses TRBV29-1 and TRBJ2-6; 10 bases are a match to TRBD1. CDR3 length equals 15 residues. With V trimmed by 3 bases and J by 12 bases, 11 bases remained unmatched. Germline-derived CDR1 and CDR2 are SQVTM and ANQGSEA. The CDR3 loop is CSVEERTGGNFVLTF. DNA for the CDR3: TGCAGCGTTGAGGAGAGGACAGGGGGAAACTTCGTCCTGACTTTC.

This sequence joins TRBV25-1 and TRBJ2-3; D is ambiguous. CDR3 size: 16 residues. The V end was cut by 3 bases, the J end by 0 bases, with 13 bases between. Germline V gene sequence: CDR1 MGHDK, CDR2 SYGVNS. The CDR3 DNA reads TGTGCCAGCAGTGATCGCCTAGGACGAAGCACAGATACGCAGTATTTT. Translated: CASSDRLGRSTDTQYF.

The V and J genes are TRBV20-1 and TRBJ1-5, with 8 bases aligning to TRBD1. The J segment lost 2 bases and the V segment lost 2 bases, leaving 5 bases of the junction unmatched. Germline loops: CDR1 DFQATT, CDR2 SNEGSKA (reference sequence). The CDR3 length is 15 residues. The CDR3 reads CSARNDRGGNQPQHF. Written as DNA, the CDR3 is TGCAGTGCTAGAAACGACAGGGGTGGCAATCAGCCCCAGCATTTT.

There are a few counts of this clonotype. V and J are TRBV6-1 and TRBJ2-7; maybe TRBD1 (6 bases). V gave up 1 base and J gave up 5 bases, with 18 bases separating them. CDR3 length: 16 residues. Per the germline V gene, CDR1 is MNHNS and CDR2 is SASEGT. The CDR3 DNA is TGTGCCAGCAGTGAAGGTCCGGCAGGGGCAAGTCACGAGCAGTACTTC. This translates into CASSEGPAGASHEQYF.

The J gene is TRBJ2-7, the V gene TRBV7-2, with TRBD1 as a possible D gene (8 bases). This CDR3 has 13 amino acids. In germline, CDR1 is SGHTA, CDR2 FQGNSA. V was shortened by 4 bases and J by 7 bases, with 14 bases between the two germline ends. In DNA form, the CDR3 reads TGTGCCAGCAGCTCCGCACAGGGGGGGGAGCAGTACTTC. It codes for CASSSAQGGEQYF.

This clonotype was observed a handful of times. The chain links TRBV7-9 to TRBJ2-7; 14 nucleotides line up with TRBD2. Germline trimming cut 5 bases from V and 3 bases from J; bases unmatched to any gene: 6. The CDR3 covers 16 residues. The germline V gene encodes CDR1 SEHNR and CDR2 FQNEAQ (reference sequence). CDR3 region: CASSQPTSGRDYEQYF. CDR3 coding DNA: TGTGCCAGCAGCCAACCGACTAGCGGGAGGGACTACGAGCAGTACTTC.

This clonotype was picked up many times. The chain joins TRBV7-3 to TRBJ2-7; D unclear. The CDR3 has 13 residues. V was clipped by 5 bases and J by 6 bases, with 14 bases between them. Looked up from germline, CDR1 is SGHTA and CDR2 is FQGTGA. In nucleotides, the CDR3 is TGTGCCAGCAGCCAAGGACGAACCGGCGAGCAGTACTTC. It yields the protein CASSQGRTGEQYF. The full variable domain, with the rest looked up from reference TRBV7-3 and TRBJ2-7, is GAGVSQTPSNKVTEKGKYVELRCDPISGHTALYWYRQSLGQGPEFLIYFQGTGAADDSGLPNDRFFAVRPEGSVSTLKIQRTERGDSAVYLCASSQGRTGEQYFGPGTRLTVT.

Of note for this clonotype: The junction differs from germline at one of its ends, possibly a read error. The rearrangement uses TRBV10-2 and TRBJ2-5; perhaps TRBD1 as D (5 bases). CDR3 size: 14 residues. In germline, CDR1 is WSHSY, CDR2 SAAADI. CDR3 loop: CASSFGAGSETQYF. Here the CDR3 DNA reads TGTGCCAGCAGTTTTGGGGCAGGGTCAGAGACCCAGTACTTC.

In this sample, this clonotype turned up many times. The CDR3 reads CSTGNAYEQYF. The CDR3 DNA reads TGCAGCACAGGGAACGCCTACGAGCAGTACTTC. The gene calls are TRBV29-1 and TRBJ2-7; D might be TRBD1 (6 bases). The ends were cut back, 8 bases at V and 2 bases at J, with 10 bases in the middle. In germline, CDR1 is SQVTM, CDR2 ANQGSEA. The CDR3 sequence is 11 residues long.

This clonotype has just a few counts. The J gene is TRBJ2-2, the V gene TRBV7-9, with D unresolved. CDR1 and CDR2 (germline): SEHNR, FQNEAQ (reference sequence). This CDR3 is 15 amino acids long. V was trimmed by 5 bases and J by 4 bases, leaving 14 bases between them. The CDR3 DNA is TGTGCCAGCAGCCCCATTTATGAGCTCACCGGGGAGCTGTTTTTT. It translates to CASSPIYELTGELFF.

This chain's CDR3 is CASRVTGGIIDQPQHF. The CDR3 DNA reads TGTGCCAGTAGGGTAACGGGGGGGATTATCGATCAGCCCCAGCATTTT. The chain combines TRBV19 with TRBJ1-5, with D possibly matching TRBD1 (5 bases). The CDR3 loop spans 16 amino acids. CDR1 and CDR2 (germline): LNHDA, SQIVND (reference sequence). Trimming took off 6 bases at V and 5 bases at J, with 20 bases between the two ends.

V usage is TRBV20-1 and J usage is TRBJ2-7, with D maybe TRBD2 (5 bases). Trimming took 6 bases from V and 3 from J, leaving 9 bases between them. CDR3 length: 11 amino acids. Germline V gene lookup returns CDR1 DFQATT and CDR2 SNEGSKA (reference sequence). The DNA for the CDR3 is TGCAGTGCACGGGAACTCTACGAGCAGTACTTC. Translating it yields CSARELYEQYF.

This clonotype was recorded a few times. V is TRBV6-5 and J is TRBJ1-3, with 9 bases that match TRBD1. Trimming cost V 6 bases and J 2 bases; bases outside gene matches: 2. Germline CDR1 and CDR2: MNHEY and SVGAGI. CDR3 length: 14 residues. Here the CDR3 DNA reads TGTGCCAGCAGACAGGGGGCGGCTGGAAACACCATATATTTT. Translating gives CASRQGAAGNTIYF.

CDR3 DNA: TGTGCCAGCAGCCCCCCCTGGGACAGGGGGTTGGGTGAGCAGTACTTC. Protein product: CASSPPWDRGLGEQYF. The chain uses TRBV7-3 and TRBJ2-7, with 11 nucleotides matching TRBD1. V gave up 5 bases and J gave up 7 bases; unmatched junction bases: 13. CDR1 and CDR2 (germline): SGHTA, FQGTGA. The CDR3 consists of 16 residues.

This clonotype was observed a few times. The J gene is TRBJ2-7, the V gene TRBV19, with D perhaps assigned TRBD1 or TRBD2 (7 bases each). Between the trimmed V and J ends, which lost 4 bases and 7 bases, there was a span of 17 bases. The CDR3 contains 14 residues. Germline values: CDR1 LNHDA, CDR2 SQIVND (reference sequence). CDR3 sequence (DNA): TGTGCCAGTAGTACCGCCGGGACAGCGGGAGAGCAGTACTTC. Protein: CASSTAGTAGEQYF.

Worth noting for this clonotype: The conserved closing phenylalanine or tryptophan is absent in this CDR3, likely reflecting a read error. V gene TRBV11-2 combines with J gene TRBJ2-5; TRBD1 aligns across 8 bases. CDR1 is SGHAT, CDR2 FQNNGV, per germline. The CDR3 has 16 residues. The V and J ends lost 1 base and 5 bases, in that order; junction bases with no gene match: 9. The chain's CDR3 is CASSLAGTGRGETQYC. CDR3 nucleotide sequence: TGTGCCAGCAGCTTAGCTGGGACAGGAAGAGGGGAGACCCAGTACTGC.

J is TRBJ2-2 and V is TRBV7-9, with D maybe TRBD2 (6 bases). Trimming removed 11 bases from V and 2 bases from J, with 15 bases in between. CDR1 SEHNR and CDR2 FQNEAQ come from the germline V gene (reference sequence). This CDR3 has 14 amino acids. The CDR3 DNA reads as TGTGCCTGGAGTGGGGGACTTAACACCGGGGAGCTGTTTTTT. This encodes CAWSGGLNTGELFF. The complete variable domain, with remaining parts taken from reference TRBV7-9 and TRBJ2-2, reads DTGVSQNPRHKITKRGQNVTFRCDPISEHNRLYWYRQTLGQGPEFLTYFQNEAQLEKSRLLSDRFSAERPKGSFSTLEIQRTEQGDSAMYLCAWSGGLNTGELFFGEGSRLTVL.

This clonotype has more than one count but fewer than ten. The chain joins TRBV20-1 to TRBJ2-2; D gene uncertain. The CDR3 is made up of 12 amino acids. The germline V gene has CDR1 DFQATT and CDR2 SNEGSKA (reference sequence). V gave up 5 bases and J gave up 8 bases, with 12 bases separating them. The DNA for the CDR3 is TGCAGTGCTCACCGCCTCCGAGGGGAGCTGTTTTTT. Translating gives CSAHRLRGELFF.

This chain connects TRBV7-6 to TRBJ2-5; the D gene is possibly TRBD2 (6 bases). Trimming removed 1 base from V and 0 bases from J, with 12 bases in between. The CDR3 has 16 amino acids. Germline V gene data show CDR1 as SGHVS and CDR2 as FNYEAQ. DNA of the CDR3: TGTGCCAGCAGCTTAGTCACGGGAGCGGACCAAGAGACCCAGTACTTC. This encodes CASSLVTGADQETQYF.

To note about this clonotype: A read error may produce the germline difference seen at one junction end. This chain connects TRBV10-3 to TRBJ1-4; D is uncertain. The CDR3 is 15 amino acids. Germline V gives CDR1 ENHRY, CDR2 SYGVKD. CDR3 region: CASSYRPSVGEKLFF. The CDR3 DNA follows: TGTGCCAGCAGTTACAGACCTTCGGTGGGTGAAAAACTGTTTTTT.

The chain combines TRBV9 with TRBJ2-7; possible D gene TRBD1, 6 bases. V lost 3 bases and J lost 8, with 15 bases in between. The CDR3 spans 13 residues. From germline, CDR1 is SGDLS and CDR2 YYNGEE. The chain's CDR3 is CASSAAGRGKQYF. For the CDR3, the DNA is TGTGCCAGCAGCGCCGCAGGCAGGGGCAAGCAGTACTTC.

The CDR3 sequence is CASSIRTANSPLHF. The CDR3 nucleotides are TGTGCCAGTAGTATCCGGACAGCTAATTCACCCCTCCACTTT. The chain combines TRBV19 with TRBJ1-6; a possible D gene is TRBD1 (6 bases). Trimming removed 3 bases from V and 6 bases from J, with 9 bases in between. The CDR3 spans 14 residues. Germline V gene sequence: CDR1 LNHDA, CDR2 SQIVND (reference sequence).

The chain recombines TRBV25-1 with TRBJ1-4; 7 bases are a match to TRBD1. The length of the CDR3 is 14 residues. The germline CDR1 and CDR2 sequences are MGHDK and SYGVNS. The trim removed 6 bases at V and 5 bases at J, leaving 6 bases unmatched. The CDR3 is CASSQGQINEKLFF. As DNA, the CDR3 is TGTGCCAGCAGCCAGGGACAGATAAATGAAAAACTGTTTTTT.

The V and J genes are TRBV10-3 and TRBJ2-7, with D possibly being TRBD2 (7 bases). The length of the CDR3 is 16 residues. Trimming took off 10 bases at V and 3 bases at J, with 25 bases between the two ends. Germline V lookup: CDR1 ENHRY, CDR2 SYGVKD. CDR3 coding DNA: TGTGCCAGCAGACTCCTTGCGGGGGCGATAATCTACGAGCAGTACTTC. As protein: CASRLLAGAIIYEQYF.

This clonotype has at least ten counts. The gene calls are TRBV10-3 and TRBJ2-7, with a weak D call TRBD1 (6 bases). The V end was cut by 3 bases, the J end by 1 base, with 16 bases between. Germline CDR1 ENHRY, CDR2 SYGVKD. The CDR3 runs to 16 residues. CDR3 sequence: CAISDSETGSSYEQYF. CDR3 nucleotides: TGTGCCATCAGTGATTCCGAGACAGGAAGTTCCTACGAGCAGTACTTC.

This chain links TRBV7-2 with TRBJ2-6, with D perhaps matching TRBD1 or TRBD2 (5 bases each). This CDR3 comprises 15 residues. The germline V and J ends were trimmed by 8 bases and 0 bases, with 11 bases remaining between them. Germline CDR1 is SGHTA and CDR2 is FQGNSA. The CDR3 loop reads CASGTRVSGANVLTF. Here the CDR3 DNA reads TGTGCCAGCGGGACGCGAGTCTCTGGGGCCAACGTCCTGACTTTC.